The 18 T cell receptor beta chains below all came from one sample that was sequenced in a study of blood T cell repertoires in COVID-19. The method was immunoSEQ multiplex PCR; TCRdb's version includes in-frame clones alone and lacks a portion of them. The sample consists of about 440,000 clones, about nine tenths of them appearing once. The sequencing sample was made of PBMCs or T cells enriched from blood (not recorded which). These receptors all come from a man younger than 30 who had recovered from COVID-19.

This clone has just one count. The chain carries TRBV5-4 and TRBJ2-5, with TRBD1 as a possible D gene (6 bases). The germline V and J ends were trimmed by 4 bases and 9 bases, with 19 bases remaining between them. From germline, CDR1 is SGHNT and CDR2 YYREEE (reference sequence). This CDR3 is built from 14 residues. CDR3 residues: CASSPSQGWPAQYF. DNA for the CDR3: TGTGCCAGCAGCCCGTCTCAGGGGTGGCCGGCCCAGTACTTC.

The rearrangement links TRBV5-6 to TRBJ2-5; 10 bases align to TRBD1. The CDR3 has 15 amino acids. The V and J ends lost 4 bases and 5 bases, in that order; junction bases with no gene match: 8. The V gene's germline CDR1 is SGHDT and CDR2 YYEEEE. The DNA of the CDR3 is TGTGCCAGCAGCCCCCGGACAGGGGGAAGGGAGACCCAGTACTTC. Its protein is CASSPRTGGRETQYF.

The table lists this clone with a count of one. The chain uses TRBV7-8 and TRBJ2-7, with 7 bases identical to TRBD2. V was pared by 6 bases and J by 6 bases, with 8 bases of the junction left unmatched. This CDR3 spans 13 amino acids. Per the germline V gene, CDR1 is SGHVS and CDR2 is FQNEAQ. The CDR3 sequence: CASRTGGSSEQYF. Here the CDR3 DNA reads TGTGCCAGCAGGACGGGGGGATCGAGCGAGCAGTACTTC.

The chain is built from TRBV5-5 and TRBJ1-5; 7 bases agree with TRBD1. V shed 0 bases and J 1 base; nucleotides not matched to a gene: 13. The CDR3 length is 19 residues. CDR1 and CDR2 (germline): SGHKS, YYEKEE (reference sequence). For the CDR3, the DNA is TGTGCCAGCAGCTTGGCCATGATAAGTCCGGGACAGAGCAATCAGCCCCAGCATTTT. Protein: CASSLAMISPGQSNQPQHF.

The CDR3 DNA reads TGCAGCGGACAGGTGAACACTGAAGCTTTCTTT. Translated: CSGQVNTEAFF. The chain links TRBV29-1 to TRBJ1-1; weak D call: TRBD1 (6 bases). With 7 bases removed from V and 0 bases from J, the gap between germline ends came to 6 bases. Looked up from germline, CDR1 is SQVTM and CDR2 is ANQGSEA. The CDR3 is made up of 11 amino acids. Full variable domain (remainder filled in from reference TRBV29-1 and TRBJ1-1): SAVISQKPSRDICQRGTSLTIQCQVDSQVTMMFWYRQQPGQSLTLIATANQGSEATYESGFVIDKFPISRPNLTFSTLTVSNMSPEDSSIYLCSGQVNTEAFFGQGTRLTVV.

The chain carries TRBV27 and TRBJ1-6; possibly TRBD1 for D (6 bases). The germline gives CDR1 MNHEY, CDR2 SMNVEV (reference sequence). Between the trimmed V and J ends, which lost 3 bases and 8 bases, there was a span of 14 bases. This CDR3 is 15 amino acids long. Here the CDR3 DNA reads TGTGCCAGCAGTTTCGGGGGGGCTTGGGATTCACCCCTCCACTTT. Translated: CASSFGGAWDSPLHF.

The chain carries TRBV29-1 and TRBJ1-2, with 8 nucleotides matching TRBD1. This CDR3 has 15 amino acids. Germline CDR1 is SQVTM and CDR2 is ANQGSEA. Trimming removed 6 bases from V and 4 bases from J; junction bases left unmatched: 13. CDR3 sequence (DNA): TGCAGCGTGGAGAGGACAGGGAGAACAGCCTATGGCTACACCTTC. As protein: CSVERTGRTAYGYTF.

This sequence joins TRBV14 and TRBJ1-2; D is uncertain. Germline V gene data show CDR1 as SGHDN and CDR2 as FVKESK. Trimming stripped 3 bases from V and 4 bases from J, with 6 bases between. The CDR3 is 12 residues long. The CDR3 region has the DNA TGTGCCAGCAGCCAGAACAGCTATGGCTACACCTTC. It specifies CASSQNSYGYTF.

The genes are TRBV28 and TRBJ1-4; D perhaps matches TRBD1 (6 bases). CDR3 length: 13 amino acids. Germline assignment: CDR1 MDHEN and CDR2 SYDVKM. With 7 bases removed from V and 7 bases from J, the gap between germline ends came to 13 bases. The CDR3 region is CASMSRTVEKLFF. In DNA, the CDR3 is TGTGCCAGCATGTCTCGGACAGTTGAAAAACTGTTTTTT.

The rearrangement uses TRBV7-9 and TRBJ2-2, with D maybe TRBD1 (6 bases). Germline values: CDR1 SEHNR, CDR2 FQNEAQ (reference sequence). This CDR3 has 14 residues. The V end lost 2 bases, the J end lost 4 bases, and 8 bases lay between the germline ends. The CDR3 loop reads CASSLQGSTGELFF. DNA for the CDR3: TGTGCCAGCAGCTTACAGGGGAGCACCGGGGAGCTGTTTTTT.

The V and J genes are TRBV28 and TRBJ2-7; D is unresolved. V shed 2 bases and J shed 3 bases, with 11 bases lying between them. The CDR3 has 14 residues. Germline-derived CDR1 and CDR2 are MDHEN and SYDVKM. The CDR3 is CASSLKRVFYEQYF. CDR3 nucleotide sequence: TGTGCCAGCAGTTTAAAGCGAGTATTCTACGAGCAGTACTTC.

Only one count was recorded for this clone. J is TRBJ2-1 and V is TRBV5-1, with 7 nucleotides matching TRBD2. Germline V gene data show CDR1 as SGHRS and CDR2 as YFSETQ. J was trimmed by 3 bases and V by 4 bases; bases with no gene match: 13. The CDR3 loop spans 17 amino acids. CDR3: CASSRESPGRNYNEQFF. CDR3 in DNA: TGCGCCAGCAGCCGGGAATCACCCGGGAGGAACTACAATGAGCAGTTCTTC.

V and J are TRBV9 and TRBJ1-5; D is unresolved. Trimming took 3 bases from V and 4 from J, leaving 14 bases between them. The CDR3 totals 15 residues. Per germline, CDR1 SGDLS and CDR2 YYNGEE. The CDR3 here is CASSAGGSPNQPQHF. The DNA of the CDR3 is TGTGCCAGCAGCGCTGGAGGCAGCCCAAATCAGCCCCAGCATTTT.

V gene TRBV7-9 combines with J gene TRBJ1-6; 9 bases fit TRBD1. CDR1 SEHNR and CDR2 FQNEAQ come from the germline V gene (reference sequence). With V trimmed by 5 bases and J by 10 bases, 6 bases remained unmatched. The CDR3 loop spans 14 amino acids. CDR3 nucleotide sequence: TGTGCCAGCAGCCCACAGGGGGCCTGGTCACCCCTCCACTTT. Protein: CASSPQGAWSPLHF.

V gene TRBV6-2 or TRBV6-3 combines with J gene TRBJ2-7; 7 bases agree with TRBD1. The germline CDR1 and CDR2 sequences are MNHEY and SVGEGT. The CDR3 is 15 residues long. Germline trimming cut 0 bases from V and 6 bases from J; bases unmatched to any gene: 8. The CDR3 nucleotides are TGTGCCAGCAGTTACTCCTACGTGGCAGGGGGCGAGCAGTACTTC. It encodes CASSYSYVAGGEQYF.

The rearrangement uses TRBV3-1 (or the pseudogene TRBV3-2) and TRBJ2-7, with TRBD1 matching over 7 bases. The CDR3 extends over 20 amino acids. V gave up 1 base and J gave up 0 bases; unmatched junction bases: 18. Germline assignment: CDR1 LGHDT and CDR2 YNNKEL (reference sequence). The CDR3 here is CASSQAFQSTGQVSSYEQYF. The CDR3 DNA follows: TGTGCCAGCAGCCAAGCATTTCAGTCTACCGGACAGGTTAGCTCCTACGAGCAGTACTTC.

The rearrangement joins TRBV6-4 to TRBJ2-2; 7 bases map to TRBD2. V lost 4 bases to trimming and J lost 1 base; unmatched junction nucleotides: 3. This CDR3 has 15 residues. Germline CDR1 is MRHNA and CDR2 is SNTAGT. In DNA form, the CDR3 reads TGTGCCAGCAGTGTGACTAGCATGAACACCGGGGAGCTGTTTTTT. Translation: CASSVTSMNTGELFF.

CDR3 DNA: TGTGCCAGTAGTACCCACCCTGCCTCGGGACTAGCGGGAGTCCCGAGGAGTTCCTACGAGCAGTACTTC. This encodes CASSTHPASGLAGVPRSSYEQYF. V gene TRBV19 combines with J gene TRBJ2-7, with 14 bases lining up with TRBD2. V trimming: 4 bases; J trimming: 1 base; junction bases outside the gene matches: 24. Per the germline V gene, CDR1 is LNHDA and CDR2 is SQIVND (reference sequence). This CDR3 is 23 amino acids long.